The rows below give T cell receptor beta chains drawn from one sample of a study. TCRdb used MiXCR to reprocess the 5' RACE reads, holding one entry per CDR3 protein. This table holds nearly 55,000 distinct CDR3 sequences, approximately 25% found once. The sample was tumor-infiltrating naive CD4+ T cells sorted from the breast tumor. All receptors derive from a female donor with breast cancer. Both conserved end residues are part of each CDR3. A D gene is named only where the DNA matches it firmly. Only part of the rows carry a size: once, few, many, or a class if the clone is expanded.

CDR3: CASSFVVGQGQGYTF
DNA: TGTGCCAGCAGCTTCGTAGTGGGGCAGGGGCAAGGCTACACCTTC
V: TRBV7-2
size: few
J: TRBJ1-2
D: .

CDR3: CASGGSNSPLHF
DNA: TGTGCCAGTGGGGGTAGTAATTCACCCCTCCACTTT
V: TRBV6-5
size: few
J: TRBJ1-6
D: .

CDR3: CASSGGDRANEQFF
DNA: TGCGCCAGCAGCGGGGGGGACAGGGCCAATGAGCAGTTCTTC
V: TRBV5-1
size: few
J: TRBJ2-1
D: TRBD1

CDR3: CASSSEPLQGYEQYF
DNA: TGCGCCAGCAGCTCGGAGCCTCTCCAGGGCTACGAGCAGTACTTC
V: TRBV5-1
size: few
J: TRBJ2-7
D: .

CDR3: CSVVNSAGSYEQYF
DNA: TGCAGCGTTGTGAATTCGGCAGGGTCCTACGAGCAGTACTTC
V: TRBV29-1
size: .
J: TRBJ2-7
D: .

CDR3: CSARGQTVGAFF
DNA: TGCAGTGCTAGAGGCCAGACAGTTGGAGCTTTCTTT
V: TRBV20-1
size: .
J: TRBJ1-1
D: .

CDR3: CASSQAGGPGETQYF
DNA: TGTGCCAGCAGCCAGGCGGGAGGGCCAGGGGAGACCCAGTACTTC
V: TRBV3-1
size: .
J: TRBJ2-5
D: TRBD2

CDR3: CASSLAAGQYEQYF
DNA: TGTGCCAGCAGCTTAGCCGCTGGACAGTACGAGCAGTACTTC
V: TRBV7-2
size: .
J: TRBJ2-7
D: .

CDR3: CASSASPLGTGGDDTQYF
DNA: TGTGCCAGCAGTGCTTCCCCACTCGGGACAGGGGGCGACGATACGCAGTATTTT
V: TRBV27
size: .
J: TRBJ2-3
D: TRBD1

CDR3: CASSQGQGGVEQFF
DNA: TGTGCTAGCAGCCAGGGCCAGGGGGGAGTTGAGCAGTTCTTC
V: TRBV7-7
size: many
J: TRBJ2-1
D: .

CDR3: CASNLEGTDTQYF
DNA: TGTGCCAGCAACCTCGAGGGGACAGATACGCAGTATTTT
V: TRBV11-2
size: few
J: TRBJ2-3
D: .

CDR3: CSARERGRTTDTQYF
DNA: TGCAGTGCTAGAGAACGGGGGAGGACCACAGATACGCAGTATTTT
V: TRBV20-1
size: many
J: TRBJ2-3
D: .

CDR3: CASSEDGTDTQYF
DNA: TGTGCCAGCAGTGAAGACGGCACAGATACGCAGTATTTT
V: TRBV6-2/TRBV6-3
size: few
J: TRBJ2-3
D: .

CDR3: CASSLVFVGGGEQYF
DNA: TGTGCCAGCAGCTTAGTCTTTGTGGGAGGAGGAGAGCAGTACTTC
V: TRBV7-8
size: .
J: TRBJ2-7
D: .

CDR3: CAGRIAGVLHNEQFF
DNA: TGTGCCGGCAGAATAGCGGGAGTACTACACAATGAGCAGTTCTTC
V: TRBV27
size: .
J: TRBJ2-1
D: TRBD2

CDR3: CSAREQTGTGELFF
DNA: TGCAGTGCTAGAGAGCAAACAGGGACCGGGGAGCTGTTTTTT
V: TRBV20-1
size: .
J: TRBJ2-2
D: .

CDR3: CASSQELRVSGANVLTF
DNA: TGTGCCAGCAGCCAAGAACTCCGGGTCTCTGGGGCCAACGTCCTGACTTTC
V: TRBV4-2
size: .
J: TRBJ2-6
D: .

CDR3: CASSSYMGTYEQYF
DNA: TGTGCCAGCAGCTCCTATATGGGGACCTACGAGCAGTACTTC
V: TRBV7-2
size: many
J: TRBJ2-7
D: .

CDR3: CASSHRQGLNTEAFF
DNA: TGTGCCAGCAGCCACAGACAGGGGCTGAACACTGAAGCTTTCTTT
V: TRBV11-3
size: hyperexpanded
J: TRBJ1-1
D: TRBD1

CDR3: CSAMRGGEQYF
DNA: TGCAGTGCTATGCGGGGGGGCGAGCAGTACTTC
V: TRBV20-1
size: once
J: TRBJ2-7
D: TRBD2

CDR3: CSSSYTEAFF
DNA: TGTTCCAGCAGCTACACTGAAGCTTTCTTT
V: TRBV7-9
size: few
J: TRBJ1-1
D: .

CDR3: CAGEGKSSYTF
DNA: TGTGCCGGAGAAGGAAAATCGAGCTACACCTTC
V: TRBV7-9
size: .
J: TRBJ1-2
D: .

CDR3: CASSPGAGHGYTF
DNA: TGTGCCAGCAGCCCCGGGGCAGGGCATGGCTACACCTTC
V: TRBV6-6
size: few
J: TRBJ1-2
D: .

CDR3: CASSLSRRDKAFF
DNA: TGCGCCAGCAGCTTGTCAAGAAGGGACAAAGCTTTCTTT
V: TRBV5-1
size: .
J: TRBJ1-1
D: .

CDR3: CATSESGTQETQYF
DNA: TGTGCCACCAGTGAGTCCGGGACGCAAGAGACCCAGTACTTC
V: TRBV24-1
size: few
J: TRBJ2-5
D: .

CDR3: CASSGGLAGQGADTQYF
DNA: TGTGCCAGCAGCGGGGGACTAGCGGGGCAAGGGGCAGATACGCAGTATTTT
V: TRBV2
size: .
J: TRBJ2-3
D: TRBD2

CDR3: CSARSRISGYNEQFF
DNA: TGCAGTGCTAGATCCCGTATTAGCGGCTACAATGAGCAGTTCTTC
V: TRBV20-1
size: .
J: TRBJ2-1
D: .

CDR3: CSARVPLTGTGKQFF
DNA: TGCAGTGCTAGAGTCCCCCTTACCGGGACGGGTAAGCAGTTCTTC
V: TRBV20-1
size: .
J: TRBJ2-1
D: .

CDR3: CASSSRLAGLTGELFF
DNA: TGTGCCAGCAGCTCTCGACTAGCGGGTCTCACCGGGGAGCTGTTTTTT
V: TRBV7-2
size: many
J: TRBJ2-2
D: TRBD2

CDR3: CASSLATGSSYEQYF
DNA: TGTGCCAGCAGTTTAGCGACAGGCAGCTCCTACGAGCAGTACTTC
V: TRBV7-9
size: .
J: TRBJ2-7
D: .

CDR3: CSATTGMGATEAFF
DNA: TGCAGTGCCACGACGGGGATGGGGGCCACTGAAGCTTTCTTT
V: TRBV20-1
size: .
J: TRBJ1-1
D: .

CDR3: CASSFGGQETQYF
DNA: TGTGCCAGCAGCTTCGGCGGGCAAGAGACCCAGTACTTC
V: TRBV7-2
size: .
J: TRBJ2-5
D: .

CDR3: CASSLERTGNGSPLHF
DNA: TGTGCCAGCAGCTTAGAGAGGACAGGGAATGGTTCACCCCTCCACTTT
V: TRBV7-2
size: few
J: TRBJ1-6
D: TRBD1

CDR3: CASRGASGANVLTF
DNA: TGCGCCAGCAGGGGCGCCTCTGGGGCCAACGTCCTGACTTTC
V: TRBV5-1
size: .
J: TRBJ2-6
D: .

CDR3: CASSLAGQTGYTF
DNA: TGTGCCAGCAGCTTAGCGGGACAGACTGGCTACACCTTC
V: TRBV7-2
size: few
J: TRBJ1-2
D: TRBD1

CDR3: CSSSLSRRGQETQYF
DNA: TGTTCCAGCAGTTTGAGTCGGAGAGGCCAAGAGACCCAGTACTTC
V: TRBV12-3/TRBV12-4
size: .
J: TRBJ2-5
D: .

CDR3: CASSQWGSGKYEQYF
DNA: TGCGCCAGCAGCCAATGGGGGAGCGGGAAATACGAGCAGTACTTC
V: TRBV4-1
size: many
J: TRBJ2-7
D: TRBD2

CDR3: CSARDLEGPGKQFF
DNA: TGCAGTGCTAGAGATCTAGAGGGTCCGGGAAAACAGTTCTTC
V: TRBV20-1
size: .
J: TRBJ2-1
D: .

CDR3: CASPGLAGGLSYEQYF
DNA: TGTGCCAGTCCGGGACTAGCGGGAGGACTATCCTACGAGCAGTACTTC
V: TRBV27
size: few
J: TRBJ2-7
D: TRBD2

CDR3: CASSLGGYTDTQYF
DNA: TGCGCCAGCAGCTTGGGAGGCTACACAGATACGCAGTATTTT
V: TRBV5-1
size: few
J: TRBJ2-3
D: .

CDR3: CASSLGGNGDEQFF
DNA: TGCGCCAGCAGCTTGGGGGGGAATGGGGATGAGCAGTTCTTC
V: TRBV5-1
size: few
J: TRBJ2-1
D: .

CDR3: CASSLGMSNQPQHF
DNA: TGTGCCAGCAGCTTAGGGATGAGCAATCAGCCCCAGCATTTT
V: TRBV7-2
size: few
J: TRBJ1-5
D: .

CDR3: CASSPRTGPGQYF
DNA: TGTGCCAGCAGCCCTCGGACAGGGCCTGGGCAGTACTTC
V: TRBV7-8
size: few
J: TRBJ2-7
D: TRBD1

CDR3: CASRTPGQPQHF
DNA: TGTGCCAGCAGAACCCCGGGGCAGCCCCAGCATTTT
V: TRBV28
size: .
J: TRBJ1-5
D: .

CDR3: CASSFFPKETQYF
DNA: TGTGCCAGCAGCTTCTTCCCTAAAGAGACCCAGTACTTC
V: TRBV5-5
size: .
J: TRBJ2-5
D: .

CDR3: CATGPPRAGAKNIQYF
DNA: TGTGCCACCGGCCCGCCAAGGGCCGGAGCCAAAAACATTCAGTACTTC
V: TRBV28
size: .
J: TRBJ2-4
D: .

CDR3: CASSRGTLGTQYF
DNA: TGTGCCAGCAGCCGCGGGACCCTAGGTACGCAGTATTTT
V: TRBV7-9
size: few
J: TRBJ2-3
D: .

CDR3: CASSELDRGNQPQHF
DNA: TGTGCCAGCAGTGAGCTAGACAGGGGCAATCAGCCCCAGCATTTT
V: TRBV6-1
size: .
J: TRBJ1-5
D: TRBD1

CDR3: CASSEGQGINYGYTF
DNA: TGTGCCAGCAGTGAAGGACAGGGAATTAACTATGGCTACACCTTC
V: TRBV6-1
size: .
J: TRBJ1-2
D: TRBD1

CDR3: CSASGAIGQEDQPQHF
DNA: TGCAGTGCTAGTGGGGCAATAGGACAGGAGGATCAGCCCCAGCATTTT
V: TRBV20-1
size: few
J: TRBJ1-5
D: TRBD1

CDR3: CASSTTSGDLTYEQYF
DNA: TGTGCCAGCAGCACCACGTCGGGCGATCTAACCTACGAGCAGTACTTC
V: TRBV6-6
size: few
J: TRBJ2-7
D: .

CDR3: CASSHGQFYSGANVLTF
DNA: TGTGCCAGCAGCCATGGACAGTTTTACTCTGGGGCCAACGTCCTGACTTTC
V: TRBV11-2
size: few
J: TRBJ2-6
D: .

CDR3: CASSLEGADNEAFF
DNA: TGTGCCAGCAGCTTAGAGGGGGCCGACAATGAAGCTTTCTTT
V: TRBV11-3
size: .
J: TRBJ1-1
D: .

CDR3: CASSPRTGLNYGYTF
DNA: TGTGCCAGCAGCCCTCGGACAGGCCTTAACTATGGCTACACCTTC
V: TRBV7-9
size: many
J: TRBJ1-2
D: TRBD1

CDR3: CASSLSRDQPQHF
DNA: TGTGCCAGCAGCCTCAGTAGGGATCAGCCCCAGCATTTT
V: TRBV7-2
size: once
J: TRBJ1-5
D: .

CDR3: CASSLVSAGELFF
DNA: TGTGCCAGCAGCCTCGTCTCGGCCGGGGAGCTGTTTTTT
V: TRBV3-1
size: few
J: TRBJ2-2
D: .